Shown below are 26 T cell receptor beta chains from a single sample sequenced in a study of blood T cell repertoires in COVID-19 (dated by TCRdb to the early 2020s). Library preparation was by the immunoSEQ multiplex PCR assay. What TCRdb holds here is the immuneACCESS table cut down to in-frame rearrangements. Part of the clones is not present; checked against another copy, under half of the missing clones reflect an unresolved V gene, and the others are unexplained. In all, the sample holds roughly 58,000 clones, and roughly two thirds of those were seen once. The leading ten clones occupy roughly 50% of the sample. Sequencing was done on a sample of PBMCs or T cells enriched from blood (not recorded which). These receptors all stem from a woman aged 55 to 70 who had been exposed to COVID-19.

This chain connects TRBV6-2 or TRBV6-3 to TRBJ2-3; D ambiguous. This CDR3 comprises 16 residues. V was cut by 6 bases and J by 1 base, with 17 bases left in between. Germline V gene data show CDR1 as MNHEY and CDR2 as SVGEGT. The CDR3 nucleotides are TGTGCCAGCAGCCCAATCCGTGGCGGAGGCACAGATACGCAGTATTTT. This translates into CASSPIRGGGTDTQYF.

The CDR3 is CASSLGGRNYGYTF. In DNA form, the CDR3 reads TGTGCCAGCAGTTTAGGAGGGAGGAACTATGGCTACACCTTC. This chain uses TRBV28 with TRBJ1-2; D not certain. With 2 bases removed from V and 2 bases from J, the gap between germline ends came to 9 bases. Looked up from germline, CDR1 is MDHEN and CDR2 is SYDVKM. The CDR3 contains 14 residues.

In nucleotides, the CDR3 is TGTGCCAGCAGTTACTCGAGCCTAGCCGGCCACGAGCAGTACTTC. This codes for CASSYSSLAGHEQYF. V and J are TRBV6-5 and TRBJ2-7; D is possibly TRBD2 (5 bases). Germline V gene lookup returns CDR1 MNHEY and CDR2 SVGAGI. CDR3 length equals 15 residues. V was cut by 0 bases and J by 5 bases, with 14 bases left in between.

This clone was seen just once. V usage is TRBV28 and J usage is TRBJ2-6; 10 bases fit TRBD2. The CDR3 has 21 residues. CDR1 and CDR2 (germline): MDHEN, SYDVKM. V was pared by 2 bases and J by 0 bases, with 13 bases of the junction left unmatched. The CDR3 sequence is CASSLRGLAGGPSSGANVLTF. CDR3 DNA: TGTGCCAGCAGTTTACGGGGATTAGCGGGAGGCCCTAGCTCTGGGGCCAACGTCCTGACTTTC.

The chain links TRBV7-9 to TRBJ1-2, with D maybe TRBD1 (6 bases). The CDR3 spans 15 residues. Germline V CDR1 and CDR2: SEHNR, FQNEAQ (reference sequence). The V end lost 5 bases, the J end lost 3 bases, and 16 bases lay between the germline ends. The CDR3, as DNA: TGTGCCAGCAGCCCAAGCCCCAGGGGAGACTATGGCTACACCTTC. Translation gives CASSPSPRGDYGYTF.

The chain joins TRBV11-2 to TRBJ1-2; the match to TRBD1 covers 8 bases. CDR3 length equals 15 residues. Germline assignment: CDR1 SGHAT and CDR2 FQNNGV. V gave up 4 bases and J gave up 4 bases; unmatched junction bases: 8. This chain's CDR3 is CASSSSTTGGYGYTF. CDR3 nucleotide sequence: TGTGCCAGCAGCTCCTCAACAACAGGGGGCTATGGCTACACCTTC.

This clone showed up just once. The chain employs TRBV27 and TRBJ2-7, with a tentative D call TRBD2 (6 bases). The CDR3 length is 14 residues. Germline CDR1 reads MNHEY; CDR2 reads SMNVEV (reference sequence). V lost 6 bases and J 2 bases, leaving 14 bases between the germline ends. In DNA form, the CDR3 reads TGTGCCAGCAGCTTAGGTCCGGGGGCCTACGAGCAGTACTTC. Its translation: CASSLGPGAYEQYF.

The chain recombines TRBV10-3 with TRBJ1-5, with TRBD1 matching 8 bases. CDR1 is ENHRY, CDR2 SYGVKD, per germline. The V segment lost 2 bases and the J segment 4 bases; nucleotides outside the gene matches: 4. The CDR3 totals 15 residues. Written as DNA, the CDR3 is TGTGCCATCAGTGAGGACAGGGGTGGTAATCAGCCCCAGCATTTT. The encoded protein is CAISEDRGGNQPQHF.

V gene TRBV10-3 combines with J gene TRBJ2-7; 7 positions agree with TRBD1. The CDR3 loop spans 14 amino acids. The V segment lost 5 bases and the J segment 6 bases; nucleotides outside the gene matches: 10. Per the germline V gene, CDR1 is ENHRY and CDR2 is SYGVKD. Written as DNA, the CDR3 is TGTGCCATCAGTAGTACAGGGGAAGTGGGCGAGCAGTACTTC. It translates to CAISSTGEVGEQYF.

The sample holds many counts of this clone. The chain has TRBV5-1 and TRBJ2-1; D may be TRBD1 (6 bases). Germline V gene data show CDR1 as SGHRS and CDR2 as YFSETQ. CDR3 length: 15 amino acids. Trimming shortened V by 0 bases and J by 8 bases, and 15 bases separated the two germline ends. DNA of the CDR3: TGCGCCAGCAGCTTGGCAGGGGTCCCCGGGGATGAGCAGTTCTTC. Encoded protein: CASSLAGVPGDEQFF.

The rearrangement links TRBV3-1 (or the pseudogene TRBV3-2) to TRBJ1-2, with D maybe TRBD1 (5 bases). The germline V and J ends were trimmed by 2 bases and 2 bases, with 12 bases remaining between them. CDR1 is LGHDT, CDR2 YNNKEL, per germline (reference sequence). CDR3 length: 15 amino acids. The CDR3 DNA sequence: TGTGCCAGCAGCCAACCCCGTGGACAAAACTATGGCTACACCTTC. Its translation: CASSQPRGQNYGYTF.

The chain couples TRBV27 to TRBJ2-6, with 8 bases fitting TRBD1. V lost 2 bases, J lost 2 bases, and 5 bases stayed unmatched. This CDR3 has 17 residues. Germline values: CDR1 MNHEY, CDR2 SMNVEV (reference sequence). The CDR3 DNA reads TGTGCCAGCAGTTTACGTTTCAGGGGGCCTGGGGCCAACGTCCTGACTTTC. Protein product: CASSLRFRGPGANVLTF.

The chain recombines TRBV30 with TRBJ2-1; 7 bases are shared with TRBD2. With V trimmed by 5 bases and J by 5 bases, 3 bases remained unmatched. The CDR3 has 12 residues. The V gene's germline CDR1 is GTSNPN and CDR2 SVGIG (reference sequence). CDR3 sequence (DNA): TGTGCCTGGGGACTAGGGGACAATGAGCAGTTCTTC. It codes for CAWGLGDNEQFF.

The chain carries TRBV28 and TRBJ2-7, with TRBD1 matching over 9 bases. The CDR3 is made up of 14 amino acids. Germline CDR1 and CDR2: MDHEN and SYDVKM. V was clipped by 5 bases and J by 5 bases; unmatched bases: 7. The CDR3 coding sequence is TGTGCCAGCAGTACTGGGACAGGGTCCGACGAGCAGTACTTC. It encodes CASSTGTGSDEQYF. The full variable domain, completed using reference TRBV28 and TRBJ2-7, is DVKVTQSSRYLVKRTGEKVFLECVQDMDHENMFWYRQDPGLGLRLIYFSYDVKMKEKGDIPEGYSVSREKKERFSLILESASTNQTSMYLCASSTGTGSDEQYFGPGTRLTVT.

The V and J genes are TRBV6-6 and TRBJ1-5; TRBD1 matches at 10 bases. Trimming at V came to 6 bases and at J to 4 bases, leaving 3 bases not matched to a gene. There are 14 residues in the CDR3. Germline CDR1 MNHNY, CDR2 SVGAGI (reference sequence). The chain's CDR3 is CASRPGQGNQPQHF. The CDR3 nucleotides read TGTGCCAGCAGGCCGGGACAGGGGAATCAGCCCCAGCATTTT.

The rearrangement uses TRBV29-1 and TRBJ2-7; TRBD2 matches at 12 bases. Trimming took 6 bases from V and 3 from J; bases not matched to a gene: 3. This CDR3 contains 13 residues. Looked up from germline, CDR1 is SQVTM and CDR2 is ANQGSEA. CDR3 sequence (DNA): TGCAGCGTCGCTAGCGGGAGGGGCTACGAGCAGTACTTC. Translating it yields CSVASGRGYEQYF.

The CDR3, as DNA: TGTGCCAGCAAGACGGGGTACGGCTACACCTTC. This gives the protein CASKTGYGYTF. The genes are TRBV19 and TRBJ1-2; D is unclear. The V end lost 9 bases, the J end lost 8 bases, and 13 bases lay between the germline ends. The germline gives CDR1 LNHDA, CDR2 SQIVND (reference sequence). The CDR3 contains 11 residues.

The chain joins TRBV28 to TRBJ1-4; no definite D call. Deletions cut 3 bases from V and 13 bases from J, with 18 bases between. The CDR3 is 14 residues long. Germline V gene data show CDR1 as MDHEN and CDR2 as SYDVKM. The DNA for the CDR3 is TGTGCCAGCAGTTTTAGCTTCCCGGCCGACGGACTGTTTTTT. Protein product: CASSFSFPADGLFF.

This chain connects TRBV19 to TRBJ1-5; a weak D match, TRBD1 (6 bases). The V gene lost 3 bases and the J gene lost 7 bases, with 16 bases spanning the gap. In germline, CDR1 is LNHDA, CDR2 SQIVND (reference sequence). The CDR3 sequence is 15 residues long. In nucleotides, the CDR3 is TGTGCCAGTAGTATCCCGCAGGGGTTAAGGCAGCCCCAGCATTTT. This translates into CASSIPQGLRQPQHF. Drawing the rest from reference TRBV19 and TRBJ1-5, the complete variable domain is DGGITQSPKYLFRKEGQNVTLSCEQNLNHDAMYWYRQDPGQGLRLIYYSQIVNDFQKGDIAEGYSVSREKKESFPLTVTSAQKNPTAFYLCASSIPQGLRQPQHFGDGTRLSIL.

This chain joins TRBV2 and TRBJ1-1; 10 nucleotides match TRBD1. The CDR3 contains 16 residues. Germline V lookup: CDR1 SNHLY, CDR2 FYNNEI. The ends lost 3 bases at V and 4 bases at J; junction bases unmatched: 8. The CDR3 here is CASSEVGQGRFTEAFF. Here the CDR3 DNA reads TGTGCCAGCAGTGAGGTGGGACAGGGGAGGTTCACTGAAGCTTTCTTT.

The chain employs TRBV11-3 and TRBJ2-1; TRBD2 matches 7 bases. The length of the CDR3 is 13 residues. Germline V gives CDR1 SGHNT, CDR2 YENEEA. The V gene end was trimmed by 6 bases and the J gene end by 9 bases; junction bases not matched to a gene: 8. CDR3 loop: CASSPWGEGEQFF. CDR3 nucleotide sequence: TGTGCCAGCAGTCCGTGGGGGGAGGGTGAGCAGTTCTTC.

The sample holds one count of this clone. The chain recombines TRBV5-5 with TRBJ1-1; 10 bases line up with TRBD1. The CDR3 length is 15 residues. V shed 4 bases and J 4 bases; nucleotides not matched to a gene: 7. Germline V gives CDR1 SGHKS, CDR2 YYEKEE (reference sequence). The CDR3 DNA is TGTGCCAGCAGCGGATCGGGACAGGGGAGCACTGAAGCTTTCTTT. It is translated as CASSGSGQGSTEAFF.

The chain links TRBV5-1 to TRBJ2-5, with 7 bases lining up with TRBD2. Per germline, CDR1 SGHRS and CDR2 YFSETQ. The ends lost 7 bases at V and 2 bases at J; junction bases unmatched: 11. The CDR3 extends over 15 amino acids. The CDR3 region is CASGYGGGPQETQYF. For the CDR3, the DNA is TGCGCCAGCGGGTACGGCGGGGGACCGCAAGAGACCCAGTACTTC.

This clone has a single count. V gene TRBV4-2 combines with J gene TRBJ2-3, with 11 bases that match TRBD2. The CDR3 is 16 amino acids. Looked up from germline, CDR1 is LGHNA and CDR2 is YNFKEQ. Trimming took 0 bases from V and 1 from J; bases not matched to a gene: 0. For the CDR3, the DNA is TGTGCCAGCAGCCAAGAACTAGCGGGGGGCACAGATACGCAGTATTTT. Its protein is CASSQELAGGTDTQYF.

This clone came up a few times. The rearrangement links TRBV2 to TRBJ1-5, with a weak D call TRBD1 (6 bases). V lost 6 bases to trimming and J lost 4 bases, with 13 bases between them. The CDR3 covers 14 residues. Germline V gives CDR1 SNHLY, CDR2 FYNNEI. The CDR3 region is CASRRGEGNQPQHF. Here the CDR3 DNA reads TGTGCCAGCAGGAGGGGGGAGGGTAATCAGCCCCAGCATTTT.

J is TRBJ2-3 and V is TRBV19; TRBD1 matches at 7 bases. The germline CDR1 and CDR2 sequences are LNHDA and SQIVND (reference sequence). V dropped 4 bases and J dropped 5; count of bases not matched to a gene: 9. The CDR3 length is 15 residues. The chain's CDR3 is CASSTQRQGKDTQYF. The CDR3 DNA reads TGTGCCAGTAGTACACAGAGACAGGGAAAAGATACGCAGTATTTT.